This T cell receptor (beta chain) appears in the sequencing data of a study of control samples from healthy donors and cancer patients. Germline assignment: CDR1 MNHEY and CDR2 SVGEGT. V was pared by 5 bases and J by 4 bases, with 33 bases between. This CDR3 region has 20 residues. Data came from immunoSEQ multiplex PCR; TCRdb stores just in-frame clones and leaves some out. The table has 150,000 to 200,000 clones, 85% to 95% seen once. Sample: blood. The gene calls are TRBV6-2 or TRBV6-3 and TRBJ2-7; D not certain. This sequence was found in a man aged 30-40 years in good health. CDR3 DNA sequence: TGTGCCAGCAGTACCCTTCATATCGGAAAGACTCTCACGGTAGGGTACGAGCAGTACTTC. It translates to CASSTLHIGKTLTVGYEQYF.